This T cell receptor (beta chain) was obtained from a study of breast tumors, draining lymph nodes, adjacent tissues. Study observations and caveats: Compared with basal-like, luminal-like tumors shared significantly more repertoire with nontumor tissue. Tumor TCR diversity was below lymph nodes but above nontumor tissue.

Each CDR3 protein is one row after TCRdb ran MiXCR on the multiplex PCR reads. The sample comprises roughly 49,000 distinct CDR3 sequences, under 45% of which are singletons, and about 10% rests with the top ten. The CDR3 extends over 15 amino acids. Germline CDR1 is SGHRS and CDR2 is YFSETQ. This clonotype was seen a single time. The antigen is undetermined. One end of the junction varies from germline; a read error may be responsible. The sequenced sample was breast tumor tissue. The receptor's source is a female donor with breast cancer. Some clones in this sample may be carry-over from other donors' samples. This chain uses TRBV5-1 with TRBJ2-2; the D gene is possibly TRBD1 (6 bases). The CDR3 bases are TGCCCCAGCAGACCGGGACACATGGACACCGGGGAGCTGTTTTTT. Translation gives CPSRPGHMDTGELFF.